Each of the 25 T cell receptor beta chains below was sequenced from the same sample in a study of blood T cells in healthy people across ages. Combining a sample-barcoded 5' primer with a J-beta primer mix, a second PCR ran for about 7 to 11 cycles. TCRdb reprocessed the 5' RACE reads via MiXCR and lists one record per CDR3 protein. Of 1,100,000 or so distinct CDR3 sequences in the sample, around 43% were seen once. Sequenced sample: blood. These receptors were taken from a woman between 55 and 75 years old in good health.

This clonotype was detected once. The rearrangement joins TRBV9 to TRBJ2-3; the D gene could be TRBD1 or TRBD2 (5 bases each). The V gene's germline CDR1 is SGDLS and CDR2 YYNGEE. CDR3 size: 15 residues. V was pared by 9 bases and J by 2 bases, with 19 bases between. DNA for the CDR3: TGTGCCACCGCGATCACTCCGGGGACCACAGATACGCAGTATTTT. It specifies CATAITPGTTDTQYF.

Here the CDR3 reads CSVDRDRGLAANTGELFF. As DNA, the CDR3 is TGCAGCGTTGACCGGGACAGGGGTCTCGCCGCGAACACCGGGGAGCTGTTTTTT. The chain is built from TRBV29-1 and TRBJ2-2, with TRBD1 identical over 10 bases. The CDR3 has 18 amino acids. Germline CDR1 and CDR2: SQVTM and ANQGSEA. V lost 3 bases, J lost 0 bases, and 10 bases stayed unmatched.

Only a few counts were recorded for this clonotype. This chain joins TRBV15 and TRBJ2-1; D uncertain. From germline, CDR1 is LNHNV and CDR2 YYDKDF (reference sequence). The ends were cut back, 6 bases at V and 6 bases at J, with 12 bases in the middle. There are 13 residues in the CDR3. The CDR3 loop is CATSPARSNEQFF. The DNA for the CDR3 is TGTGCCACCAGTCCAGCCCGGAGCAATGAGCAGTTCTTC.

This clonotype showed up just a few times. V is TRBV29-1 and J is TRBJ2-3; D is unresolved. The length of the CDR3 is 14 residues. The germline CDR1 and CDR2 sequences are SQVTM and ANQGSEA. Trimming took 1 base from V and 1 from J, leaving 9 bases between them. CDR3 coding DNA: TGCAGCGTTGAAGCTAGAGCCGGCACAGATACGCAGTATTTT. Protein: CSVEARAGTDTQYF.

The chain is built from TRBV19 and TRBJ2-1; 9 bases are a match to TRBD2. Near its end, the DNA agrees better with TRBJ2-7, so the J call may be wrong. The CDR3 spans 15 residues. CDR1 LNHDA and CDR2 SQIVND come from the germline V gene (reference sequence). CDR3 sequence reads: CASSIVAGAPPEQYF. CDR3 nucleotide sequence: TGTGCCAGTAGTATCGTAGCGGGAGCCCCCCCCGAGCAGTACTTC.

This clonotype was observed a handful of times. The rearrangement links TRBV2 to TRBJ1-2; the match to TRBD1 covers 9 bases. J lost 6 bases, V lost 6 bases, and 8 bases had no gene match. The CDR3 is 14 amino acids. Germline CDR1 SNHLY, CDR2 FYNNEI. The CDR3 spells CASRRTGAEDGYTF. The CDR3 nucleotides read TGTGCCAGCAGGCGGACAGGGGCGGAAGATGGCTACACCTTC.

This sequence joins TRBV6-5 and TRBJ2-7; 7 bases match TRBD2. The CDR3 sequence is 14 residues long. The germline V gene encodes CDR1 MNHEY and CDR2 SVGAGI. The V gene end was trimmed by 7 bases and the J gene end by 0 bases; junction bases not matched to a gene: 6. CDR3 protein: CASKRDYPSYEQYF. The DNA of the CDR3 is TGTGCCAGCAAGAGGGACTACCCCTCCTACGAGCAGTACTTC.

The CDR3 loop reads CASSLSVLTDTQYF. CDR3 bases: TGTGCCAGCAGTTTATCGGTCCTCACAGATACGCAGTATTTT. The chain joins TRBV27 to TRBJ2-3, with D hard to call. Germline CDR1 and CDR2: MNHEY and SMNVEV (reference sequence). The V end lost 0 bases, the J end lost 2 bases, and 6 bases lay between the germline ends. The CDR3 has 14 residues.

As for this clonotype: A much larger clonotype is one base distant, so this may be a read error. The V call is TRBV29-1, the J call TRBJ2-3, with D maybe TRBD2 (6 bases). The CDR3 covers 14 residues. Germline V lookup: CDR1 SQVTM, CDR2 ANQGSEA. Here the CDR3 reads CSVEGLAGSDTRYF. The CDR3 region has the DNA TGCAGCGTTGAAGGTTTGGCGGGGAGTGATACGCGGTATTTT.

The chain joins TRBV2 to TRBJ2-7; 8 bases match TRBD2. V gave up 5 bases and J gave up 7 bases; unmatched junction bases: 19. This CDR3 has 17 amino acids. CDR1 is SNHLY, CDR2 FYNNEI, per germline. The CDR3 DNA sequence: TGTGCCAGCAGTCCAACAAGAGCGGGAGTACTGGACAATGAGCAGTACTTC. Translation gives CASSPTRAGVLDNEQYF.

This clonotype was recorded at least ten times. The rearrangement uses TRBV7-2 and TRBJ1-1; 8 bases are a match to TRBD1. Germline CDR1 is SGHTA and CDR2 is FQGNSA. The CDR3 is made up of 16 amino acids. The trim removed 5 bases at V and 6 bases at J, leaving 14 bases unmatched. CDR3 in amino acids: CASSTGGRGRGAEAFF. The CDR3 region has the DNA TGTGCCAGCAGCACTGGGGGCAGGGGGCGAGGGGCTGAAGCTTTCTTT. Complete variable domain (other parts from reference TRBV7-2 and TRBJ1-1): GAGVSQSPSNKVTEKGKDVELRCDPISGHTALYWYRQSLGQGLEFLIYFQGNSAPDKSGLPSDRFSAERTGGSVSTLTIQRTQQEDSAVYLCASSTGGRGRGAEAFFGQGTRLTVV.

The chain is built from TRBV14 and TRBJ1-2; TRBD1 matches at 7 bases. The ends lost 4 bases at V and 8 bases at J; junction bases unmatched: 7. This CDR3 has 13 residues. Per the germline V gene, CDR1 is SGHDN and CDR2 is FVKESK. Here the CDR3 reads CASSLEGTAGYTF. In DNA form, the CDR3 reads TGTGCCAGCAGCCTAGAAGGGACAGCCGGCTACACCTTC.

CDR3 DNA: TGTGCCGGGCGAATGGAGGGCTCGAACACCGGGGAGCTGTTTTTT. Its protein is CAGRMEGSNTGELFF. The genes are TRBV6-6 and TRBJ2-2; D is possibly TRBD2 (6 bases). From germline, CDR1 is MNHNY and CDR2 SVGAGI (reference sequence). The germline V and J ends were trimmed by 11 bases and 0 bases, with 16 bases remaining between them. This CDR3 contains 15 residues.

The V and J genes are TRBV11-1 and TRBJ2-5; TRBD1 matches 7 bases. The V gene end was trimmed by 2 bases and the J gene end by 5 bases; junction bases not matched to a gene: 5. Germline CDR1 SGHAT, CDR2 FQDESV (reference sequence). The CDR3 runs to 14 residues. The CDR3 protein is CASSLMTGWETQYF. The CDR3 nucleotides read TGTGCCAGCAGCTTAATGACAGGGTGGGAGACCCAGTACTTC.

The V and J genes are TRBV4-1 and TRBJ1-4, with D uncertain. The CDR3 runs 15 residues. The V gene lost 0 bases and the J gene lost 8 bases, with 13 bases spanning the gap. Germline V gene data show CDR1 as MGHRA and CDR2 as YSYEKL. CDR3: CASSQDGKSREKLFF. The CDR3 DNA is TGCGCCAGCAGCCAAGATGGGAAAAGTAGGGAAAAACTGTTTTTT.

The V call is TRBV27, the J call TRBJ2-4; 7 bases map to TRBD1. TRBJ2-7 matches the DNA end more closely, so the J call is doubtful. CDR1 and CDR2 from the germline V gene are MNHEY and SMNVEV (reference sequence). This CDR3 spans 14 amino acids. The CDR3 spells CASSLSTGTYEQYF. The CDR3 nucleotides are TGTGCCAGCAGTTTGTCGACAGGGACCTACGAGCAGTACTTC.

This clonotype was detected only a few times. This chain uses TRBV6-6 with TRBJ2-1; 12 bases agree with TRBD1. Germline V gene sequence: CDR1 MNHNY, CDR2 SVGAGI (reference sequence). V was pared by 2 bases and J by 7 bases, with 6 bases of the junction left unmatched. The CDR3 length is 16 residues. The CDR3 DNA follows: TGTGCCAGCAGTTACCGGGGACAGGGGGCTGGGAATGAGCAGTTCTTC. Translation: CASSYRGQGAGNEQFF.

The CDR3 DNA follows: TGCGCCAGCAGCTCGGCCGCGCAGGAGGGAGATACGCAGTATTTT. The encoded protein is CASSSAAQEGDTQYF. The V gene is TRBV5-1, the J gene TRBJ2-3; tentatively, D is TRBD2 (6 bases). Trimming took off 3 bases at V and 5 bases at J, with 16 bases between the two ends. The CDR3 totals 15 residues. Germline V gene sequence: CDR1 SGHRS, CDR2 YFSETQ.

The V gene is TRBV20-1, the J gene TRBJ2-7; possible D gene TRBD2, 5 bases. The CDR3 consists of 11 residues. Per germline, CDR1 DFQATT and CDR2 SNEGSKA (reference sequence). The CDR3 DNA is TGCAGCGCGGGCCGTTCCTACGAGCAGTACTTC. The encoded protein is CSAGRSYEQYF.

This clonotype was detected only once. The chain uses TRBV3-1 and TRBJ2-7; no clear D. The CDR3 has 15 amino acids. Germline V gives CDR1 LGHDT, CDR2 YNNKEL (reference sequence). Trimming left V 0 bases short and J 2 bases short, with 11 bases between. The CDR3 DNA sequence: TGTGCCAGCAGCCAAGAGTCAAGGGCCCCCTACGAGCAGTACTTC. This gives the protein CASSQESRAPYEQYF.

The table lists this clonotype with a few counts. This CDR3 is CASSQPPGQGAHEQYF. The CDR3 bases are TGCGCCAGCAGCCAGCCTCCGGGACAGGGGGCCCACGAGCAGTACTTC. The chain carries TRBV4-1 and TRBJ2-7, with 12 bases fitting TRBD1. With V trimmed by 3 bases and J by 5 bases, 8 bases remained unmatched. The CDR3 contains 16 residues. Germline CDR1 MGHRA, CDR2 YSYEKL.

This chain joins TRBV24-1 and TRBJ2-3; the D is unclear. Germline assignment: CDR1 KGHDR and CDR2 SFDVKD. The CDR3 consists of 16 residues. The V gene lost 1 base and the J gene lost 1 base, with 11 bases spanning the gap. For the CDR3, the DNA is TGTGCCACCAGTGATTTAAGGGTGTTTGGCACAGATACGCAGTATTTT. Protein: CATSDLRVFGTDTQYF.

This chain joins TRBV6-1 and TRBJ2-7; 7 nucleotides agree with TRBD1. This CDR3 region has 15 residues. Looked up from germline, CDR1 is MNHNS and CDR2 is SASEGT. Trimming cost V 1 base and J 3 bases; bases outside gene matches: 6. This CDR3 is CASSEGQGVYYEQYF. In nucleotides, the CDR3 is TGTGCCAGCAGTGAAGGACAGGGAGTTTACTACGAGCAGTACTTC.

This clonotype was observed a handful of times. The chain recombines TRBV10-2 with TRBJ2-1, with 12 nucleotides matching TRBD1. The CDR3 runs to 16 residues. V was clipped by 4 bases and J by 6 bases; unmatched bases: 7. Per germline, CDR1 WSHSY and CDR2 SAAADI. This CDR3 is CASSVTGTGGSNEQFF. In nucleotides, the CDR3 is TGCGCCAGCAGTGTTACCGGGACAGGGGGCTCCAATGAGCAGTTCTTC.

The chain uses TRBV13 and TRBJ2-1; 7 bases are shared with TRBD2. The germline gives CDR1 PRHDT, CDR2 FYEKMQ (reference sequence). The CDR3 totals 14 residues. Trimming cost V 8 bases and J 6 bases; bases outside gene matches: 10. CDR3 region: CASSSGGRVNEQFF. The CDR3 DNA sequence: TGTGCCAGCTCCTCCGGGGGGAGGGTCAATGAGCAGTTCTTC. The variable domain in full, with the rest retrieved from reference TRBV13 and TRBJ2-1, is AAGVIQSPRHLIKEKRETATLKCYPIPRHDTVYWYQQGPGQDPQFLISFYEKMQSDKGSIPDRFSAQQFSDYHSELNMSSLELGDSALYFCASSSGGRVNEQFFGPGTRLTVL.